This paragraph reports one T cell receptor (beta chain). These data originate in a study of blood T cell repertoires in COVID-19. Study-wide background: Donors in the United States, Italy and Spain gave samples during acute or convalescent COVID-19. T cells, B-cell-depleted T cells, or PBMCs provided the cDNA or gDNA that served as material.

Per the study methods: Amplification of reference gene primers provided the estimated nucleated cell counts. Sequenced by immunoSEQ multiplex PCR; TCRdb stores in-frame clones only, minus some. The V and J calls and clone size come from that table; D and trimming were worked out from the DNA. This table has over 75,000 clones, more than 75% appearing once. The V end was cut by 4 bases, the J end by 5 bases, with 16 bases between. Germline CDR1 is SGHRS and CDR2 is YFSETQ. This CDR3 is 15 amino acids long. This sequence was found in a human donor in a cohort sampled during active COVID-19. This chain connects TRBV5-1 to TRBJ2-1; weak D call: TRBD1 (6 bases). The specimen sequenced was peripheral blood. The CDR3 loop reads CASSDSGHRDNEQFF. The CDR3 nucleotides are TGCGCCAGCAGCGATTCGGGACACAGAGACAATGAGCAGTTCTTC. The full variable domain, in which reference TRBV5-1 and TRBJ2-1 provide the parts outside the CDR3, is KAGVTQTPRYLIKTRGQQVTLSCSPISGHRSVSWYQQTPGQGLQFLFEYFSETQRNKGNFPGRFSGRQFSNSRSEMNVSTLELGDSALYLCASSDSGHRDNEQFFGPGTRLTVL.